This TCR beta chain was documented in a study of CD8 T cells in ankylosing spondylitis. In regard to this clonotype: The antigen is not known.

This CDR3 region has 14 residues. Germline V gives CDR1 DFQATT, CDR2 SNEGSKA (reference sequence). Between the trimmed V and J ends, which lost 5 bases and 0 bases, there was a span of 11 bases. Generation of TCR beta libraries employed quantitative 5'-RACE incorporating molecular barcodes. From the 5' RACE reads, TCRdb called clonotypes with MiXCR, one entry per CDR3 protein. The top ten hold approximately 18% of the sample, which has over 700,000 distinct CDR3 sequences, around 17% seen once. Study-wide points: Matched ankylosing spondylitis synovial fluid reportedly contained a significantly enriched population of disease-linked clones. Both synovial fluid and blood in reactive arthritis had previously been reported to carry some motif variants. The authors found the disease-linked clones to be CD8+ and relatively rare in peripheral blood. In ankylosing spondylitis blood, a motif of roughly eight highly homologous TCR beta variants appeared characteristic.

V and J are TRBV20-1 and TRBJ2-1; TRBD2 is a possible D gene (6 bases). Sequenced sample: blood, either unsorted or a sorted T cell fraction (not recorded which). The source is a male donor with ankylosing spondylitis. DNA for the CDR3: TGCAGTGCTCCTGACGGGAGCTCCTACAATGAGCAGTTCTTC. Amino acid sequence: CSAPDGSSYNEQFF.